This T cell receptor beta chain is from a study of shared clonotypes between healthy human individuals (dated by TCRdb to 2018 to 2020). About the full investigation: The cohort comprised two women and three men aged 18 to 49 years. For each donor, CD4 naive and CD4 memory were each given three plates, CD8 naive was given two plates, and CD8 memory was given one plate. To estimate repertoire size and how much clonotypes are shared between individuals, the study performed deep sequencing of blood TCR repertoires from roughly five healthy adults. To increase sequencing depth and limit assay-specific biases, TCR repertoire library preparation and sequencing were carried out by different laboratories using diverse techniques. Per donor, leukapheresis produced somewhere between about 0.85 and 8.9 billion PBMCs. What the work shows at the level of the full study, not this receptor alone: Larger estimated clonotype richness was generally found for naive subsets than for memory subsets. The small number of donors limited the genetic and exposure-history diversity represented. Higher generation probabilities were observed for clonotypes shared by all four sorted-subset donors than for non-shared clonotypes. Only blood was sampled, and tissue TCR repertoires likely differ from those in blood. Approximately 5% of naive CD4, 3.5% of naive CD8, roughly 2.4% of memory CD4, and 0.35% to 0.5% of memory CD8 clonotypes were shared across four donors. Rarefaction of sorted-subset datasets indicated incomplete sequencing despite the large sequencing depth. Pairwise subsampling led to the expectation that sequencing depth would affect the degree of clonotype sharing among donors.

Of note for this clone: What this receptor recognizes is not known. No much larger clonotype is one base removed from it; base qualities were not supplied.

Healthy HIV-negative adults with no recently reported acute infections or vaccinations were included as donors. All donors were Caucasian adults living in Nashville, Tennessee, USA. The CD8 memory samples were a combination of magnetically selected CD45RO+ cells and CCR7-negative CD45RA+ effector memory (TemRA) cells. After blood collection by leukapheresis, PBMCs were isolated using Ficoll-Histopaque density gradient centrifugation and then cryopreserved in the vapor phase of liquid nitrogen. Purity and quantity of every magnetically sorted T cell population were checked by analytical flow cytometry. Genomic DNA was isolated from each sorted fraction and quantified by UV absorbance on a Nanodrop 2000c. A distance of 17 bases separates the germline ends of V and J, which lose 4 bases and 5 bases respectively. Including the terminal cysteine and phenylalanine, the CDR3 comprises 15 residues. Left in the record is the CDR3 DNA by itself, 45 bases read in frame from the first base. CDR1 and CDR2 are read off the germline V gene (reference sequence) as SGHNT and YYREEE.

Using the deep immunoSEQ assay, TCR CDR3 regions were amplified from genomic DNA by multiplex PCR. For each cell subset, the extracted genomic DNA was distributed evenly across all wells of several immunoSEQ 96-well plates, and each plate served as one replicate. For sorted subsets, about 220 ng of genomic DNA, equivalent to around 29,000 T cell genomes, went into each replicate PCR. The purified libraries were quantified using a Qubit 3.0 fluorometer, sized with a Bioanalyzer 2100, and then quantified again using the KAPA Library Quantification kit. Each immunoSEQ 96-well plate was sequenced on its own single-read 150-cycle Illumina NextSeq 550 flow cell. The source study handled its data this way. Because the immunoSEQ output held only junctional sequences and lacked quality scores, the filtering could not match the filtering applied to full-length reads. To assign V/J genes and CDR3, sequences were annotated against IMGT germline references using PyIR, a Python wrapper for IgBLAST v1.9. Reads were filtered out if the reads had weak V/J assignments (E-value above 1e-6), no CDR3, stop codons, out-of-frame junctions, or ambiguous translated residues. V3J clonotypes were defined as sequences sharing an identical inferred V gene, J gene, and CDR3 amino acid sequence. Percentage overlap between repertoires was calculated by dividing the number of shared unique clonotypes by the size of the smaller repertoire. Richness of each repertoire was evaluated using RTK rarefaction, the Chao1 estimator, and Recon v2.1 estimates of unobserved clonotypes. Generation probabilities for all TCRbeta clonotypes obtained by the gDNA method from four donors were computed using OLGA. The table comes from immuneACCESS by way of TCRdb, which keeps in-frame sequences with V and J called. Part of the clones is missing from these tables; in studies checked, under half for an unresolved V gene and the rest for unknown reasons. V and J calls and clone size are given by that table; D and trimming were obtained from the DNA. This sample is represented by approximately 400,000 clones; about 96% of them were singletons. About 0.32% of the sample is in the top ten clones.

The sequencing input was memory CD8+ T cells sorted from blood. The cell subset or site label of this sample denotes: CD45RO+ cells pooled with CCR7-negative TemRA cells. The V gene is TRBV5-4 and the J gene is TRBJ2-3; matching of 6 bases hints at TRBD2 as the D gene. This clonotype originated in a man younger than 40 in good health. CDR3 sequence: CASSTPPAGRDTQYF. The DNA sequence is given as TGTGCCAGCAGCACCCCGCCAGCGGGTAGAGATACGCAGTATTTT.